A single sample gave rise to the 5 T cell receptor beta chains below, sequenced in a study of Ad26.COV2.S vaccination and SARS-CoV-2 variants. Only in-frame clones appear in the TCRdb table, and some are missing; sequencing was by immunoSEQ multiplex PCR. The table shows about 440,000 clones, with roughly 91% occurring only once. The treatment: some 19 received Ad26.COV2.S at low or high dose, single or two shots; a few received placebo; per-sample allocation not given. Day 63 after the first injection of vaccine or placebo was the sampling time. This specimen was peripheral blood, taken in a trial of Ad26.COV2.S vaccine versus placebo. The receptor source for this set is a person aged 18-60 years who received the Ad26.COV2.S COVID-19 vaccine or a placebo.

The genes are TRBV18 and TRBJ2-3, with D unclear. The germline gives CDR1 KGHSH, CDR2 LQKENI. V shed 1 base and J shed 1 base, with 12 bases lying between them. This CDR3 is built from 16 residues. CDR3 region: CASSPLKGSGTDTQYF. CDR3 sequence (DNA): TGTGCCAGCTCACCACTGAAGGGTTCGGGCACAGATACGCAGTATTTT.

V gene TRBV5-4 combines with J gene TRBJ1-2; maybe TRBD1 (5 bases). V lost 6 bases to trimming and J lost 3 bases, with 18 bases between them. Germline V gives CDR1 SGHNT, CDR2 YYREEE (reference sequence). The CDR3 spans 15 residues. CDR3 in DNA: TGTGCCAGCAACGACGGGTCCCGGGGGGACTATGGCTACACCTTC. Translating it yields CASNDGSRGDYGYTF.

This chain's CDR3 is CASRDGRGSDTQYF. The CDR3 bases are TGTGCCAGCAGGGATGGGAGAGGGTCAGATACGCAGTATTTT. The chain uses TRBV25-1 and TRBJ2-3; D possibly corresponds to TRBD2 (5 bases). The CDR3 extends over 14 amino acids. Trimming took 6 bases from V and 4 from J, leaving 14 bases between them. The germline V gene has CDR1 MGHDK and CDR2 SYGVNS.

The chain uses TRBV6-4 and TRBJ2-7; no definite D call. The CDR3 spans 11 residues. Germline CDR1 MRHNA, CDR2 SNTAGT. Trimming stripped 4 bases from V and 0 bases from J, with 1 base between. For the CDR3, the DNA is TGTGCCAGCAGTGGCTCCTACGAGCAGTACTTC. Translated, it gives CASSGSYEQYF.

As to this clone: Other nucleotide sequences from this sample produce the same CDR3. V usage is TRBV6-1 and J usage is TRBJ2-7; D unclear. V was clipped by 3 bases and J by 3 bases, with 3 bases between them. The CDR3 is 11 residues long. The germline gives CDR1 MNHNS, CDR2 SASEGT. The CDR3 DNA follows: TGTGCCAGCAGTGACAGCTACGAGCAGTACTTC. This gives the protein CASSDSYEQYF.